These T cell receptor beta chains were read from a single sample in a study of blood T cell repertoires in COVID-19. The repertoire was sequenced with immunoSEQ multiplex PCR; TCRdb's copy has only in-frame clones and lacks some. This table has about 210,000 clones, roughly 85% appearing once. Sequences were obtained from peripheral blood. These receptors were obtained from a woman in her 70s with COVID-19, enrolled during active disease. Each CDR3 is given with its conserved first and last residue.

>TRBV7-9
CASSLGTAMNTEAFF
>TRBV7-2
CAGSLEAGEYNSPLHF
>TRBV11-3
CASSLDLSGNYGYTF
>TRBV7-7
CASSPTRGGTDTQYF
>TRBV6-6
CASSPGQGLYGYGYTF
>TRBV7-9
CASSPQDRPYEQYF
>TRBV12-3/TRBV12-4
CASSLVRETQYF
>TRBV9
CASSETTGNVYGYTF
>TRBV5-1
CASSLEGLGNGEQYF
>TRBV18
CASSPTDRVVF
>TRBV5-1
CASSIQQNTEAFF
>TRBV18
CASSPPSRGQGTEAFF
>TRBV11-1
CASSLVLGAASEAFF
>TRBV19
CASQTTGGGQPQHF
>TRBV3-1/TRBV3-2
CASSHSTGELFF
>TRBV3-1/TRBV3-2
CASSSRGWSGELFF
>TRBV10-3
CAISGTGGIGELFF
>TRBV7-2
CASSPQNYNGYTF
>TRBV19
CASSTRQGAGNTIYF
>TRBV7-8
CASSRNRVSGNTIYF
>TRBV6-6
CASSIRGTENTGELFF
>TRBV9
CASSPTTHSSGNTIYF
>TRBV7-2
CASSLVGTVSYNEQFF
>TRBV11-2
CASSPSQGASAKNIQYF
>TRBV27
CASSFQGSSYNSPLHF